Each of the 18 T cell receptor beta chains below was sequenced from the same sample in a study of shared clonotypes between healthy human individuals. The method was immunoSEQ multiplex PCR; TCRdb's version includes in-frame clones alone and lacks a portion of them. Of millions of clones listed, about 95% are singletons. Material for sequencing was naive CD4+ T cells sorted from blood. Subset reported: CD45RA+ positively selected. The receptors here all came from a man in his late teens or twenties in good health.

The chain uses TRBV11-2 and TRBJ2-3, with 7 bases fitting TRBD2. V shed 0 bases and J 5 bases; nucleotides not matched to a gene: 5. The CDR3 contains 15 residues. CDR1 SGHAT and CDR2 FQNNGV come from the germline V gene. For the CDR3, the DNA is TGTGCCAGCAGCTTAGATCGACTAGCTCTAGATACGCAGTATTTT. As protein: CASSLDRLALDTQYF. The complete variable domain, with remaining parts taken from reference TRBV11-2 and TRBJ2-3, reads EAGVAQSPRYKIIEKRQSVAFWCNPISGHATLYWYQQILGQGPKLLIQFQNNGVVDDSQLPKDRFSAERLKGVDSTLKIQPAKLEDSAVYLCASSLDRLALDTQYFGPGTRLTVL.

For this clone: The sample carries other DNA sequences with the same CDR3. V usage is TRBV7-9 and J usage is TRBJ1-6, with D tentatively TRBD1 (5 bases). The V end lost 2 bases, the J end lost 5 bases, and 7 bases lay between the germline ends. CDR3 length: 14 amino acids. In germline, CDR1 is SEHNR, CDR2 FQNEAQ (reference sequence). CDR3 sequence: CASSLTGDNSPLHF. As DNA, the CDR3 is TGTGCCAGCAGCTTAACGGGGGATAATTCACCCCTCCACTTT.

The chain combines TRBV18 with TRBJ1-3, with D uncertain. The V end lost 3 bases, the J end lost 1 base, and 10 bases lay between the germline ends. The CDR3 is made up of 15 amino acids. Germline assignment: CDR1 KGHSH and CDR2 LQKENI. CDR3 in amino acids: CASSPTRDSGNTIYF. The CDR3 DNA reads TGTGCCAGCTCACCTACCCGGGATTCTGGAAACACCATATATTTT. The entire variable domain, with the rest obtained from reference TRBV18 and TRBJ1-3, is as follows: NAGVMQNPRHLVRRRGQEARLRCSPMKGHSHVYWYRQLPEEGLKFMVYLQKENIIDESGMPKERFSAEFPKEGPSILRIQQVVRGDSAAYFCASSPTRDSGNTIYFGEGSWLTVV.

This clone was seen a single time. The gene calls are TRBV7-2 and TRBJ2-5; D is unresolved. The CDR3 is made up of 15 amino acids. The germline CDR1 and CDR2 sequences are SGHTA and FQGNSA. V lost 0 bases to trimming and J lost 5 bases, with 13 bases between them. CDR3 region: CASSLAMGNRETQYF. Written as DNA, the CDR3 is TGTGCCAGCAGCTTAGCGATGGGGAACCGGGAGACCCAGTACTTC.

This clone was found many times. Other DNA sequences in the sample encode the same CDR3. The V and J genes are TRBV20-1 and TRBJ1-1; no definite D call. In germline, CDR1 is DFQATT, CDR2 SNEGSKA (reference sequence). The V gene lost 5 bases and the J gene lost 6 bases, with 10 bases spanning the gap. This CDR3 has 11 amino acids. The CDR3 here is CSAQRLAEAFF. The CDR3 bases are TGCAGTGCTCAGAGGTTGGCTGAAGCTTTCTTT.

J is TRBJ1-2 and V is TRBV28, with 7 bases identical to TRBD1. The germline V gene has CDR1 MDHEN and CDR2 SYDVKM. This CDR3 is built from 12 residues. V was pared by 6 bases and J by 8 bases, with 6 bases of the junction left unmatched. CDR3 coding DNA: TGTGCCAGCAGACAGGGGATTGAAGGCTACACCTTC. Protein sequence: CASRQGIEGYTF.

In nucleotides, the CDR3 is TGTGCCAGCAGCTTAGCCCGGACTAGATCCCACAATGAGCAGTTCTTC. Its translation: CASSLARTRSHNEQFF. The chain employs TRBV7-9 and TRBJ2-1; the match to TRBD2 covers 7 bases. Per germline, CDR1 SEHNR and CDR2 FQNEAQ (reference sequence). The CDR3 sequence is 16 residues long. Trimming cost V 0 bases and J 5 bases; bases outside gene matches: 7.

V and J are TRBV6-5 and TRBJ1-5, with 7 bases that match TRBD1. The germline V gene encodes CDR1 MNHEY and CDR2 SVGAGI. The junction had 5 bases not matched to a gene; V was cut back by 2 bases and J by 4 bases. This CDR3 is built from 15 residues. CDR3 protein: CASSYAGGVNQPQHF. In DNA form, the CDR3 reads TGTGCCAGCAGTTACGCAGGGGGTGTAAATCAGCCCCAGCATTTT.

This chain links TRBV7-8 with TRBJ2-7; D possibly corresponds to TRBD2 (5 bases). The CDR3 is 14 amino acids. V was pared by 5 bases and J by 3 bases, with 14 bases between. CDR1 is SGHVS and CDR2 is FQNEAQ in the germline V gene. CDR3 sequence (DNA): TGTGCCAGCAGCCAATGGACTGCTGACTACGAGCAGTACTTC. It yields the protein CASSQWTADYEQYF.

The chain couples TRBV7-8 to TRBJ1-2; D is uncertain. Germline V gene data show CDR1 as SGHVS and CDR2 as FQNEAQ. The CDR3 totals 14 residues. The V end was cut by 1 base, the J end by 2 bases, with 8 bases between. CDR3 amino acids: CASSLEEGNYGYTF. The CDR3 nucleotides read TGTGCCAGCAGCTTAGAGGAAGGGAACTATGGCTACACCTTC.

In its sample, this clone was seen once. One junction end disagrees with the germline gene, perhaps due to a read error. The rearrangement uses TRBV7-7 and TRBJ2-5; TRBD2 matches 14 bases. The germline V gene has CDR1 SSHAT and CDR2 FNYEAQ (reference sequence). The CDR3 runs to 15 residues. In DNA, the CDR3 is TGTGCTAGCAGCCAGGGACTAGCGGGGGAAGAGACCCAGTACTTC. It yields the protein CASSQGLAGEETQYF.

As regards this clone: The sample holds other DNA sequences that translate to the same CDR3. The rearrangement uses TRBV10-3 and TRBJ2-1; perhaps TRBD2 as D (6 bases). The V end was cut by 6 bases, the J end by 6 bases, with 9 bases between. Germline CDR1 and CDR2: ENHRY and SYGVKD. The CDR3 extends over 12 amino acids. The CDR3 region has the DNA TGTGCCATCAGGGGGACTGCCAATGAGCAGTTCTTC. It encodes CAIRGTANEQFF.

The chain links TRBV10-1 to TRBJ1-6; TRBD1 aligns across 7 bases. Germline CDR1 and CDR2: WNHNN and SYGVQD (reference sequence). V was pared by 3 bases and J by 8 bases, with 7 bases of the junction left unmatched. The CDR3 consists of 15 residues. CDR3 region: CASSDPRQGDSPLHF. CDR3 DNA: TGCGCCAGCAGTGACCCCAGACAGGGAGATTCACCCCTCCACTTT.

The chain carries TRBV6-6 and TRBJ2-7, with D perhaps matching TRBD1 or TRBD2 (5 bases each). The V gene's germline CDR1 is MNHNY and CDR2 SVGAGI (reference sequence). Trimming cost V 6 bases and J 0 bases, with 18 bases left between them. The CDR3 loop spans 16 amino acids. The CDR3 nucleotides read TGTGCCAGCAGAGGATCGGTTTGGGACCGCTCCTACGAGCAGTACTTC. Its translation is CASRGSVWDRSYEQYF.

The J gene is TRBJ1-2, the V gene TRBV15; tentative D call: TRBD1 (5 bases). Per germline, CDR1 LNHNV and CDR2 YYDKDF (reference sequence). V lost 3 bases and J lost 3, with 8 bases in between. The CDR3 loop spans 13 amino acids. CDR3 bases: TGTGCCACCAGCAGGGGGCCCGACTATGGCTACACCTTC. This codes for CATSRGPDYGYTF.

The J gene is TRBJ1-3, the V gene TRBV28; TRBD1 might be the D (5 bases). V was cut by 5 bases and J by 0 bases, with 14 bases left in between. CDR1 and CDR2 from the germline V gene are MDHEN and SYDVKM. There are 16 residues in the CDR3. The chain's CDR3 is CASSPAGQLSGNTIYF. CDR3 bases: TGTGCCAGCAGTCCGGCAGGGCAACTCTCTGGAAACACCATATATTTT. The full variable domain, with the rest looked up from reference TRBV28 and TRBJ1-3, is DVKVTQSSRYLVKRTGEKVFLECVQDMDHENMFWYRQDPGLGLRLIYFSYDVKMKEKGDIPEGYSVSREKKERFSLILESASTNQTSMYLCASSPAGQLSGNTIYFGEGSWLTVV.

The chain joins TRBV5-6 to TRBJ2-5; tentatively, D is TRBD1 or TRBD2 (5 bases each). Trimming cost V 1 base and J 9 bases, with 16 bases left between them. There are 14 residues in the CDR3. Germline loops: CDR1 SGHDT, CDR2 YYEEEE. This CDR3 is CASSLWRPQGSQYF. The CDR3 DNA follows: TGTGCCAGCAGCTTGTGGAGGCCCCAGGGTTCCCAGTACTTC.

This clone was recorded only once. Other DNA sequences in this sample translate to the same CDR3. V is TRBV29-1 and J is TRBJ1-2; D not certain. Trimming left V 5 bases short and J 0 bases short, with 10 bases between. Germline CDR1 reads SQVTM; CDR2 reads ANQGSEA. This CDR3 is built from 13 residues. CDR3 residues: CSVRTGPNYGYTF. Written as DNA, the CDR3 is TGCAGCGTTCGGACCGGACCTAACTATGGCTACACCTTC.